Listed below are T cell receptor beta chains from one sample, sequenced in a study of STAT5B mutations in CD4+ large granular lymphocyte leukemia. Using immunoSEQ multiplex PCR, the repertoire was profiled, and TCRdb retains in-frame clones only, with some absent. Of under 30,000 clones in the sample, roughly 77% are singletons; the top ten hold roughly 3.2%. What was sequenced was CD4+ T cells from blood buffy coats. These receptors were collected from a human donor in good health. CDR3s include the opening cysteine and the closing phenylalanine or tryptophan. The order of the fields is J gene, V gene, clone size, D gene, CDR3 DNA, CDR3 protein. D genes are given only for firm matches. Not every row has a clone size; where given, it reads once, few, many or a size class.

>TRBJ2-5|TRBV7-8|NA|NA
TGTGCCAGCAGCTTAGGAGTACAGGTCACCGGGGGAGAGACCCAGTACTTC
CASSLGVQVTGGETQYF
>TRBJ2-2|TRBV28|NA|NA
TGTGCCAGCAGTGGCACAGGGTTTCGAACCGGGGAGCTGTTTTTT
CASSGTGFRTGELFF
>TRBJ2-1|TRBV27|NA|TRBD2
TGTGCCAGCAGTCATACTAGCGGGAGCTACAATGAGCAGTTCTTC
CASSHTSGSYNEQFF
>TRBJ1-5|TRBV28|NA|NA
TGTGCCAGCAGTCCCTGGAAGGGCGTGGGTAATCAGCCCCAGCATTTT
CASSPWKGVGNQPQHF
>TRBJ1-2|TRBV4-1|few|TRBD1
TGCGCCAGCAGCCTGGGACAGGCGAACTATGGCTACACCTTC
CASSLGQANYGYTF
>TRBJ1-1|TRBV15|NA|NA
TGTGCCACCAGCAGAGAAGGCAGGGACGAAGCTTTCTTT
CATSREGRDEAFF
>TRBJ2-7|TRBV28|NA|TRBD1
TGTGCCAGCAGTAGTCTACCGGGACAGGGGAGCAACGAGCAGTACTTC
CASSSLPGQGSNEQYF
>TRBJ1-5|TRBV28|NA|NA
TGTGCCAGCAGTTTTCGTACAGCGAGCAATCAGCCCCAGCATTTT
CASSFRTASNQPQHF
>TRBJ1-1|TRBV5-1|few|NA
TGCGCCAGCACCACCGACAACTACGTCGCTGAAGCTTTCTTT
CASTTDNYVAEAFF
>TRBJ2-5|TRBV19|NA|TRBD1
TGTGCCAGTAGTACCCGGGACAGGGAAGAGACCCAGTACTTC
CASSTRDREETQYF
>TRBJ2-7|TRBV11-2|NA|TRBD2
TGTGCCAGCAGCAAAAGATCCACACTAGCGGGAGAGCGCTACGAGCAGTACTTC
CASSKRSTLAGERYEQYF
>TRBJ1-5|TRBV19|NA|NA
TGTGCCAGTAGTATAGTCGACGGGCCTCCCAATCAGCCCCAGCATTTT
CASSIVDGPPNQPQHF
>TRBJ2-1|TRBV7-2|NA|NA
TGTGCCAGCAGCTTGAGTAACCGTGAGCAGTTCTTC
CASSLSNREQFF
>TRBJ2-7|TRBV19|NA|TRBD1
TGTGCCAGTAGTATAGTACACAGGGGCTACGAGCAGTACTTC
CASSIVHRGYEQYF
>TRBJ2-1|TRBV20-1|NA|NA
TGCAGTGTTCCAGGGAATGAGCAGTTCTTC
CSVPGNEQFF
>TRBJ2-2|TRBV6-5|few|NA
TGTGCCAGCAGTTACCAAGACACCGGGGAGCTGTTTTTT
CASSYQDTGELFF
>TRBJ1-1|TRBV5-6|NA|NA
TGTGCCAGCAGGGGAGGGCCGGTGAACACTGAAGCTTTCTTT
CASRGGPVNTEAFF
>TRBJ2-7|TRBV27|NA|NA
TGTGCCAGCACTCCCCGAGGGCAGGGGCTTGCCTACGAGCAGTACTTC
CASTPRGQGLAYEQYF
>TRBJ1-2|TRBV5-1|NA|NA
TGCGCCAGCAGCTTGGCCGTGGGGGCTGAATATGGCTACACCTTC
CASSLAVGAEYGYTF
>TRBJ1-1|TRBV27|NA|NA
TGTGCCAGCAGATATGGACTAAACACTGAAGCTTTCTTT
CASRYGLNTEAFF
>TRBJ1-6|TRBV6-5|NA|NA
TGTGCCAGCAGTTACGTTGGACAGTTAAATTCACCCCTCCACTTT
CASSYVGQLNSPLHF
>TRBJ1-1|TRBV7-9|NA|TRBD1
TGTGCCAGCAGCGCGACAGGGGCGAACACTGAAGCTTTCTTT
CASSATGANTEAFF
>TRBJ1-6|TRBV30|few|NA
TGTGCCTGGAGCCCGAGGGGGGCCGGTTCCCTCCACTTT
CAWSPRGAGSLHF
>TRBJ1-1|TRBV19|NA|NA
TGTGCCAGTAGTATTTACGGGCGGTCAGGGGCTGAAGCTTTCTTT
CASSIYGRSGAEAFF
>TRBJ1-2|TRBV4-3|NA|NA
TGCGCCAGCAGCCAAGATCTTGGAAGAGGTTATGGCTACACCTTC
CASSQDLGRGYGYTF
>TRBJ1-1|TRBV7-9|NA|NA
TGTGCCAGCAGCTTAAGCCCCCCGGGGGGCTCGAACACTGAAGCTTTCTTT
CASSLSPPGGSNTEAFF
>TRBJ1-5|TRBV6-1|NA|NA
TGTGCCAGCAGTGAAAGCTTTAGGCGCAATCAGCCCCAGCATTTT
CASSESFRRNQPQHF
>TRBJ2-1|TRBV19|NA|TRBD2
TGTGCCAGTAGTATAGGGACAGGGGGACTAGCGGGAGCCCCAAATGAGCAGTTCTTC
CASSIGTGGLAGAPNEQFF
>TRBJ1-2|TRBV5-1|NA|NA
TGCGCCAGCAGCGCCGATTTTCAGGGCCCCCCTATACTCTATGGCTACACCTTC
CASSADFQGPPILYGYTF
>TRBJ2-7|TRBV7-9|NA|TRBD2
TGTGCCAGCAGCTTATCTGCGGGAGCTCACCACGAGCAGTACTTC
CASSLSAGAHHEQYF
>TRBJ1-2|TRBV27|NA|NA
TGTGCCAGCAGTCCCTGGAGTTATGGGGGTAGGGATCACTATGGCTACACCTTC
CASSPWSYGGRDHYGYTF
>TRBJ1-1|TRBV30|few|NA
TGTGCCTGGTCGTACGGACTCTCTGAAGCTTTCTTT
CAWSYGLSEAFF
>TRBJ2-1|TRBV5-4|NA|NA
TGTGCCAGCAGCCGGGGAGTATGGGACGGTCACAATGAGCAGTTCTTC
CASSRGVWDGHNEQFF
>TRBJ2-2|TRBV5-1|NA|TRBD1
TGCGCCAGCAGCCCCCGGACAGGGGCCGGGGAGCTGTTTTTT
CASSPRTGAGELFF
>TRBJ2-5|TRBV5-4|NA|NA
TGTGCCAGCAGCTTGGTAGTGGAAGCGGGGACCCAGTACTTC
CASSLVVEAGTQYF
>TRBJ1-5|TRBV19|NA|NA
TGTGCCAGCAGAGCCACTACCGGGGCCTGGGGTCAGCCCCAGCATTTT
CASRATTGAWGQPQHF
>TRBJ2-7|TRBV19|NA|NA
TGTGCCAGTAGTCCCCAGCAGGGCTATGGGTACGAGCAGTACTTC
CASSPQQGYGYEQYF
>TRBJ2-1|TRBV5-1|NA|NA
TGCGCCAGCAGCTTAGGGGGTTTCTCCTACAATGAGCAGTTCTTC
CASSLGGFSYNEQFF
>TRBJ2-7|TRBV10-3|NA|TRBD2
TGTGCCACCGGGACTAGCCCCTACGAGCAGTACTTC
CATGTSPYEQYF
>TRBJ2-2|TRBV5-6|NA|NA
TGTGCCAGCAGCTTGGGCACGACCACCACCGGGGAGCTGTTTTTT
CASSLGTTTTGELFF
>TRBJ2-5|TRBV5-1|NA|TRBD2
TGCGCCAGCAGCCCGGGACTAGCGAAAGAGACCCAGTACTTC
CASSPGLAKETQYF
>TRBJ2-7|TRBV5-1|NA|TRBD2
TGCGCCAGCAGTTGGGGACTAGCGGGAGGGACGGGGGAGCAGTACTTC
CASSWGLAGGTGEQYF
>TRBJ2-1|TRBV7-9|NA|TRBD2
TGTGCCAGCAGCCAGGGGTCTCTAGCGGGAGCCTACAATGAGCAGTTCTTC
CASSQGSLAGAYNEQFF
>TRBJ2-1|TRBV1|NA|NA
TGCACCAGCAGCCCAAAGGAAGTCAGGACTAGCGGGACCTACAATGAGCAGTTCTTC
CTSSPKEVRTSGTYNEQFF
>TRBJ1-5|TRBV5-1|once|TRBD1
TGCGCCAGCAGCTTCCGAGCGGTGGGACAGGGGTTGTATAGCAATCAGCCCCAGCATTTT
CASSFRAVGQGLYSNQPQHF
>TRBJ2-6|TRBV5-6|once|NA
TGTGCCAGCAGCCCAAACTCTGGGGCCAACGTCCTGACTTTC
CASSPNSGANVLTF
>TRBJ2-7|TRBV2|few|NA
TGTGCCAGCAGTGATGTCTTTTCCTACGAGCAGTACTTC
CASSDVFSYEQYF